The rows below give T cell receptor beta chains drawn from one sample of a study of control samples from healthy donors and cancer patients. The assay was immunoSEQ multiplex PCR, and TCRdb's table has in-frame clones only and misses some. The sample shows around 140,000 clones, 90% of them seen only once. The sequenced sample consisted of blood. The source of these receptors is a man aged 35-49 years in good health. The CDR3 runs from the conserved cysteine through the conserved F or W. D genes are given only for firm matches. The size of a clone is reported for some rows only, either as once, few or many, or as a class for expanded clones.

D gene: -
CDR3 length: 13
clone size: -
J gene: TRBJ1-2
V gene: TRBV5-6
CDR3 DNA: TGTGCCAGCAGCGTCAGTTCTAACTATGGCTACACCTTC
CDR3 protein: CASSVSSNYGYTF

D gene: -
CDR3 length: 13
clone size: -
J gene: TRBJ2-5
V gene: TRBV6-5
CDR3 DNA: TGTGCCAGCAGGGGAAGTTTATTAGAGACCCAGTACTTC
CDR3 protein: CASRGSLLETQYF

D gene: -
CDR3 length: 16
clone size: -
J gene: TRBJ2-1
V gene: TRBV6-5
CDR3 DNA: TGTGCCAGCAGTTACTGGATGGCAGGGCCTGGCAATGAGCAGTTCTTC
CDR3 protein: CASSYWMAGPGNEQFF

D gene: -
CDR3 length: 15
clone size: -
J gene: TRBJ1-1
V gene: TRBV3-1/TRBV3-2
CDR3 DNA: TGTGCCAGCAGCCGCAAAACGGCAGTTGGTACTGAAGCTTTCTTT
CDR3 protein: CASSRKTAVGTEAFF

D gene: TRBD2
CDR3 length: 16
clone size: -
J gene: TRBJ2-5
V gene: TRBV5-5
CDR3 DNA: TGTGCCAGCAGCTTGACCGGGACTAGCGGCCAAGAGACCCAGTACTTC
CDR3 protein: CASSLTGTSGQETQYF

D gene: -
CDR3 length: 14
clone size: -
J gene: TRBJ1-2
V gene: TRBV6-1
CDR3 DNA: TGTGCCAGCAGTGAAAACCCCGCTAACTATGGCTACACCTTC
CDR3 protein: CASSENPANYGYTF

D gene: TRBD1
CDR3 length: 14
clone size: -
J gene: TRBJ2-7
V gene: TRBV27
CDR3 DNA: TGTGCCAGCAGGGGCACAGGGGGCTCCTACGAGCAGTACTTC
CDR3 protein: CASRGTGGSYEQYF

D gene: TRBD1
CDR3 length: 14
clone size: many
J gene: TRBJ1-2
V gene: TRBV11-2
CDR3 DNA: TGTGCCAGCAGCTTGAACAGGGGTGGGGATGGCTACACCTTC
CDR3 protein: CASSLNRGGDGYTF

D gene: -
CDR3 length: 17
clone size: -
J gene: TRBJ2-1
V gene: TRBV12-2
CDR3 DNA: TGTGCAAGTCGCTTAGTCCCTGGGGTGAACTCCTACAATGAGCAGTTCTTC
CDR3 protein: CASRLVPGVNSYNEQFF

D gene: TRBD1
CDR3 length: 14
clone size: once
J gene: TRBJ2-1
V gene: TRBV2
CDR3 DNA: TGTGCCAGCAGTACAAGGGACAGGTACAATGAGCAGTTCTTC
CDR3 protein: CASSTRDRYNEQFF

D gene: TRBD2
CDR3 length: 15
clone size: -
J gene: TRBJ2-2
V gene: TRBV9
CDR3 DNA: TGTGCCAGCAGCGTTGGCGGGGGACCGGCCGGGGAGCTGTTTTTT
CDR3 protein: CASSVGGGPAGELFF

D gene: -
CDR3 length: 12
clone size: -
J gene: TRBJ2-1
V gene: TRBV10-1
CDR3 DNA: TGCGCCAGCAGTGAGTCCGGGGCAATGCAGTTCTTC
CDR3 protein: CASSESGAMQFF

D gene: TRBD1
CDR3 length: 13
clone size: -
J gene: TRBJ2-7
V gene: TRBV11-1
CDR3 DNA: TGTGCCAGCAGGCGTACAGGGGGTTACGAGCAGTACTTC
CDR3 protein: CASRRTGGYEQYF

D gene: -
CDR3 length: 15
clone size: -
J gene: TRBJ1-1
V gene: TRBV3-1/TRBV3-2
CDR3 DNA: TGTGCCAGCAGCCGACTAACAGGGATGAACACTGAAGCTTTCTTT
CDR3 protein: CASSRLTGMNTEAFF

D gene: TRBD1
CDR3 length: 16
clone size: -
J gene: TRBJ2-2
V gene: TRBV9
CDR3 DNA: TGTGCCAGCAGCACTCCCTGGACAGGGGGGACCGGGGAGCTGTTTTTT
CDR3 protein: CASSTPWTGGTGELFF

D gene: -
CDR3 length: 13
clone size: -
J gene: TRBJ2-7
V gene: TRBV5-1
CDR3 DNA: TGCGCCAGCAGTTGGGAGAGCTCCTACGAGCAGTACTTC
CDR3 protein: CASSWESSYEQYF

D gene: -
CDR3 length: 13
clone size: few
J gene: TRBJ2-7
V gene: TRBV7-3
CDR3 DNA: TGTGCCAGCAGCCTTACTAGTCTCGACGAGCAGTACTTC
CDR3 protein: CASSLTSLDEQYF

D gene: -
CDR3 length: 13
clone size: -
J gene: TRBJ2-2
V gene: TRBV30
CDR3 DNA: TGTGCCTGGAGCGGTTGGGTTACCGGGGAGCTGTTTTTT
CDR3 protein: CAWSGWVTGELFF

D gene: -
CDR3 length: 12
clone size: once
J gene: TRBJ1-5
V gene: TRBV28
CDR3 DNA: TGTGCCAGCAGCGAAAGCAATCAGCCCCAGCATTTT
CDR3 protein: CASSESNQPQHF

D gene: -
CDR3 length: 14
clone size: -
J gene: TRBJ2-5
V gene: TRBV9
CDR3 DNA: TGTGCCAGCAGCGTTTATGGGACCTCGGAGACCCAGTACTTC
CDR3 protein: CASSVYGTSETQYF

D gene: -
CDR3 length: 13
clone size: -
J gene: TRBJ1-6
V gene: TRBV19
CDR3 DNA: TGTGCCAGCCTGGGACGGAATAATTCACCCCTCCACTTT
CDR3 protein: CASLGRNNSPLHF

D gene: -
CDR3 length: 13
clone size: -
J gene: TRBJ1-1
V gene: TRBV5-1
CDR3 DNA: TGCGCCAGCCGAGAGGATATGAACACTGAAGCTTTCTTT
CDR3 protein: CASREDMNTEAFF

D gene: -
CDR3 length: 14
clone size: -
J gene: TRBJ1-6
V gene: TRBV27
CDR3 DNA: TGTGCCAGCAGTTTCAGAGGGGCTAATTCACCCCTCCACTTT
CDR3 protein: CASSFRGANSPLHF

D gene: -
CDR3 length: 14
clone size: -
J gene: TRBJ1-6
V gene: TRBV10-3
CDR3 DNA: TGTGCCATCAGTGAAACAGGGAGGGATTCACCCCTCCACTTT
CDR3 protein: CAISETGRDSPLHF

D gene: -
CDR3 length: 14
clone size: -
J gene: TRBJ2-5
V gene: TRBV4-1
CDR3 DNA: TGCGCCAGCAGCCAAGGAGGAAGGGAAGAGACCCAGTACTTC
CDR3 protein: CASSQGGREETQYF

D gene: -
CDR3 length: 14
clone size: -
J gene: TRBJ2-1
V gene: TRBV5-6
CDR3 DNA: TGTGCCAGCAGCGACGATGGCCGCAGGGGTGAGCAGTTCTTC
CDR3 protein: CASSDDGRRGEQFF

D gene: -
CDR3 length: 14
clone size: -
J gene: TRBJ1-4
V gene: TRBV19
CDR3 DNA: TGTGCCAGTAGTATCCAGGGTGTTGATGAAAAACTGTTTTTT
CDR3 protein: CASSIQGVDEKLFF

D gene: -
CDR3 length: 15
clone size: -
J gene: TRBJ2-7
V gene: TRBV5-1
CDR3 DNA: TGCGCCAGCAGCTTCGAGGGCAGGGAGGTTAGCGAGCAGTACTTC
CDR3 protein: CASSFEGREVSEQYF

D gene: -
CDR3 length: 15
clone size: -
J gene: TRBJ1-1
V gene: TRBV18
CDR3 DNA: TGTGCCAGCTCACCAAGTACAGCCCTAACCACTGAAGCTTTCTTT
CDR3 protein: CASSPSTALTTEAFF

D gene: -
CDR3 length: 14
clone size: -
J gene: TRBJ2-5
V gene: TRBV3-1/TRBV3-2
CDR3 DNA: TGTGCCAGCAGCCAACGGGGTGCCGGAGAGACCCAGTACTTC
CDR3 protein: CASSQRGAGETQYF

D gene: -
CDR3 length: 14
clone size: -
J gene: TRBJ1-2
V gene: TRBV6-6
CDR3 DNA: TGTGCCAGCAGTTACTCGACGGATCTCTATGGCTACACCTTC
CDR3 protein: CASSYSTDLYGYTF

D gene: -
CDR3 length: 11
clone size: -
J gene: TRBJ1-1
V gene: TRBV7-6
CDR3 DNA: TGTGCCAGCAGCCAACAACTGGAAGCTTTCTTT
CDR3 protein: CASSQQLEAFF

D gene: -
CDR3 length: 12
clone size: -
J gene: TRBJ1-5
V gene: TRBV10-2
CDR3 DNA: TGCGCCAGCAGTGATGGAGTCCAGCCCCAGCATTTT
CDR3 protein: CASSDGVQPQHF

D gene: TRBD2
CDR3 length: 15
clone size: -
J gene: TRBJ2-7
V gene: TRBV6-5
CDR3 DNA: TGTGCCAGCATTAAGGGAGGGGTAGAGGCATACGAGCAGTACTTC
CDR3 protein: CASIKGGVEAYEQYF

D gene: -
CDR3 length: 15
clone size: -
J gene: TRBJ2-1
V gene: TRBV19
CDR3 DNA: TGTGCCAGTAGTATAATGGGCGCGGCCTACAATGAGCAGTTCTTC
CDR3 protein: CASSIMGAAYNEQFF

D gene: -
CDR3 length: 16
clone size: -
J gene: TRBJ2-2
V gene: TRBV7-9
CDR3 DNA: TGTGCCAGCAGCTTTTATGGCGGAAAGAACACCGGGGAGCTGTTTTTT
CDR3 protein: CASSFYGGKNTGELFF

D gene: -
CDR3 length: 14
clone size: -
J gene: TRBJ1-5
V gene: TRBV28
CDR3 DNA: TGTGCCAGCAGTTTAAGGGGTAGCAATCAGCCCCAGCATTTT
CDR3 protein: CASSLRGSNQPQHF

D gene: -
CDR3 length: 12
clone size: -
J gene: TRBJ2-5
V gene: TRBV10-3
CDR3 DNA: TGTGCCATCAGTGCGCACCAAGAGACCCAGTACTTC
CDR3 protein: CAISAHQETQYF

D gene: -
CDR3 length: 13
clone size: -
J gene: TRBJ2-1
V gene: TRBV28
CDR3 DNA: TGTGCCAGCAGTTTACGTAGGGCGCATGAGCAGTTCTTC
CDR3 protein: CASSLRRAHEQFF

D gene: -
CDR3 length: 15
clone size: -
J gene: TRBJ2-7
V gene: TRBV11-2
CDR3 DNA: TGTGCCAGCAGCTTACTCCGGACGGCCTCCTACGAGCAGTACTTC
CDR3 protein: CASSLLRTASYEQYF

D gene: TRBD1
CDR3 length: 15
clone size: -
J gene: TRBJ1-1
V gene: TRBV6-2/TRBV6-3
CDR3 DNA: TGTGCCAGCAGCGTAAGCGGGACAGGGGTAACTGAAGCTTTCTTT
CDR3 protein: CASSVSGTGVTEAFF

D gene: -
CDR3 length: 16
clone size: -
J gene: TRBJ1-2
V gene: TRBV2
CDR3 DNA: TGTGCCAGCAGGCGACTCGAGGCCACACGGAACTATGGCTACACCTTC
CDR3 protein: CASRRLEATRNYGYTF

D gene: -
CDR3 length: 15
clone size: -
J gene: TRBJ2-3
V gene: TRBV28
CDR3 DNA: TGTGCCAGCAGTTTTCGTCGGGGATGGGCAGATACGCAGTATTTT
CDR3 protein: CASSFRRGWADTQYF

D gene: -
CDR3 length: 14
clone size: -
J gene: TRBJ2-2
V gene: TRBV10-3
CDR3 DNA: TGTGCCATCACGAGGGGGAGTGACACCGGGGAGCTGTTTTTT
CDR3 protein: CAITRGSDTGELFF

D gene: TRBD1
CDR3 length: 15
clone size: -
J gene: TRBJ1-5
V gene: TRBV4-2
CDR3 DNA: TGTGCCAGCAGCCAAGCGACAGGGCGGGGTCAGCCCCAGCATTTT
CDR3 protein: CASSQATGRGQPQHF

D gene: -
CDR3 length: 14
clone size: -
J gene: TRBJ1-3
V gene: TRBV9
CDR3 DNA: TGTGCCAGCAGCGTAGTGGACGGTGGAAACACCATATATTTT
CDR3 protein: CASSVVDGGNTIYF

D gene: TRBD2
CDR3 length: 18
clone size: -
J gene: TRBJ2-1
V gene: TRBV4-1
CDR3 DNA: TGCGCCAGCAGCCACCCACGGGACTTAGCGGGGGGGAACAATGAGCAGTTCTTC
CDR3 protein: CASSHPRDLAGGNNEQFF

D gene: -
CDR3 length: 13
clone size: -
J gene: TRBJ2-7
V gene: TRBV30
CDR3 DNA: TGTGCCTGGTCTATCTCAAGGGGCTACGAGCAGTACTTC
CDR3 protein: CAWSISRGYEQYF

D gene: -
CDR3 length: 15
clone size: -
J gene: TRBJ2-3
V gene: TRBV3-1/TRBV3-2
CDR3 DNA: TGTGCCAGCAGCCAAGAAGGACTTCCCTCAGATACGCAGTATTTT
CDR3 protein: CASSQEGLPSDTQYF

D gene: -
CDR3 length: 16
clone size: -
J gene: TRBJ1-6
V gene: TRBV25-1
CDR3 DNA: TGTGCCAGCAGTGAAGGACGGAGCTCCTATAATTCACCCCTCCACTTT
CDR3 protein: CASSEGRSSYNSPLHF

D gene: TRBD2
CDR3 length: 15
clone size: -
J gene: TRBJ2-1
V gene: TRBV5-4
CDR3 DNA: TGTGCCAGCAGCCGTAGCGGGGGGATATACAATGAGCAGTTCTTC
CDR3 protein: CASSRSGGIYNEQFF

D gene: TRBD1
CDR3 length: 16
clone size: -
J gene: TRBJ1-2
V gene: TRBV5-4
CDR3 DNA: TGTGCCAGCAGCTTGGGGAGGGGACAGGGTACCGGTGGCTACACCTTC
CDR3 protein: CASSLGRGQGTGGYTF

D gene: -
CDR3 length: 13
clone size: -
J gene: TRBJ1-5
V gene: TRBV6-5
CDR3 DNA: TGTGCCAGCAACCCCTTCAGCAATCAGCCCCAGCATTTT
CDR3 protein: CASNPFSNQPQHF

D gene: -
CDR3 length: 15
clone size: -
J gene: TRBJ1-1
V gene: TRBV19
CDR3 DNA: TGTGCCAGTAGTATAGGTGGGGGGATGAGAACTGAAGCTTTCTTT
CDR3 protein: CASSIGGGMRTEAFF